These 14 T cell receptor beta chains originate from one sample sequenced in a study of T cell responses to AZD1222 COVID-19 vaccine. The repertoire was sequenced with immunoSEQ multiplex PCR; TCRdb's copy has only in-frame clones and lacks some. The sample yields 150,000 to 200,000 clones, 80% to 95% seen once. Sequencing used peripheral blood, obtained 28 days after the second dose of the MenACWY control vaccine. The receptors shown here come from an adult who received the MenACWY meningococcal vaccine as a control.

The gene calls are TRBV4-2 and TRBJ1-4; 7 bases fit TRBD1. The CDR3 has 15 residues. Germline V gene sequence: CDR1 LGHNA, CDR2 YNFKEQ. V gave up 3 bases and J gave up 9 bases; unmatched junction bases: 10. The CDR3: CASSQATGVEKKLFF. CDR3 bases: TGTGCCAGCAGCCAGGCTACAGGGGTGGAGAAAAAACTGTTTTTT.

This chain joins TRBV24-1 and TRBJ1-4; D unresolved. The CDR3 has 15 residues. Trimming took off 4 bases at V and 11 bases at J, with 19 bases between the two ends. Germline V gives CDR1 KGHDR, CDR2 SFDVKD. CDR3 sequence reads: CATSDQGGLTEKLFF. Written as DNA, the CDR3 is TGTGCCACCAGTGACCAAGGAGGGCTTACAGAGAAACTGTTTTTT.

V usage is TRBV10-2 and J usage is TRBJ1-6; the D is unclear. Looked up from germline, CDR1 is WSHSY and CDR2 is SAAADI. V gave up 6 bases and J gave up 10 bases, with 13 bases separating them. The CDR3 covers 13 residues. DNA for the CDR3: TGCGCCAGCAGAGAAGGAGGAGGATCACCCCTCCACTTT. Amino acid sequence: CASREGGGSPLHF.

This chain joins TRBV19 and TRBJ1-2; TRBD1 matches at 9 bases. The CDR3 loop spans 16 amino acids. CDR1 LNHDA and CDR2 SQIVND come from the germline V gene (reference sequence). The J segment lost 7 bases and the V segment lost 4 bases, leaving 13 bases of the junction unmatched. The DNA of the CDR3 is TGTGCCAGTAGTAAGTCCCTCGGGACAGGGAAAGTTGGCTACACCTTC. It translates to CASSKSLGTGKVGYTF.

The CDR3 spells CAIMPTMNTEAFF. The CDR3 bases are TGTGCCATCATGCCTACCATGAACACTGAAGCTTTCTTT. The rearrangement uses TRBV10-3 and TRBJ1-1, with D unclear. This CDR3 contains 13 residues. The V end lost 7 bases, the J end lost 0 bases, and 9 bases lay between the germline ends. Germline CDR1 ENHRY, CDR2 SYGVKD.

The chain links TRBV5-1 to TRBJ2-6; 7 bases match TRBD1. Germline values: CDR1 SGHRS, CDR2 YFSETQ. Trimming took 4 bases from V and 0 from J; bases not matched to a gene: 7. This CDR3 has 17 residues. CDR3 amino acids: CASSPGQWSSGANVLTF. In DNA form, the CDR3 reads TGCGCCAGCAGCCCGGGACAGTGGAGCTCTGGGGCCAACGTCCTGACTTTC. The entire variable domain, with the rest obtained from reference TRBV5-1 and TRBJ2-6, is as follows: KAGVTQTPRYLIKTRGQQVTLSCSPISGHRSVSWYQQTPGQGLQFLFEYFSETQRNKGNFPGRFSGRQFSNSRSEMNVSTLELGDSALYLCASSPGQWSSGANVLTFGAGSRLTVL.

This clone was picked up one time. This chain links TRBV2 with TRBJ1-1; 10 positions agree with TRBD1. The CDR3 spans 16 residues. CDR1 and CDR2 from the germline V gene are SNHLY and FYNNEI. V was pared by 5 bases and J by 6 bases, with 12 bases of the junction left unmatched. CDR3 DNA sequence: TGTGCCAGCAGTAAAGACAGGGGGCGACCCCCCCCTGAAGCTTTCTTT. This gives the protein CASSKDRGRPPPEAFF.

This chain uses TRBV5-4 with TRBJ2-7; 8 nucleotides agree with TRBD1. This CDR3 spans 14 amino acids. V shed 0 bases and J 5 bases; nucleotides not matched to a gene: 4. Germline loops: CDR1 SGHNT, CDR2 YYREEE (reference sequence). In DNA form, the CDR3 reads TGTGCCAGCAGCTTGGGGCAGGGGGCCAACGAGCAGTACTTC. Amino acid sequence: CASSLGQGANEQYF. The full variable domain, in which reference TRBV5-4 and TRBJ2-7 provide the parts outside the CDR3, is ETGVTQSPTHLIKTRGQQVTLRCSSQSGHNTVSWYQQALGQGPQFIFQYYREEENGRGNFPPRFSGLQFPNYSSELNVNALELDDSALYLCASSLGQGANEQYFGPGTRLTVT.

This chain links TRBV7-2 with TRBJ1-6; TRBD1 aligns across 8 bases. Germline-derived CDR1 and CDR2 are SGHTA and FQGNSA. With V trimmed by 5 bases and J by 7 bases, 7 bases remained unmatched. The CDR3 has 15 residues. As DNA, the CDR3 is TGTGCCAGCAGCCCTTGGACAGGGAAAAATTCACCCCTCCACTTT. This gives the protein CASSPWTGKNSPLHF. Full variable domain (missing parts from reference TRBV7-2 and TRBJ1-6): GAGVSQSPSNKVTEKGKDVELRCDPISGHTALYWYRQSLGQGLEFLIYFQGNSAPDKSGLPSDRFSAERTGGSVSTLTIQRTQQEDSAVYLCASSPWTGKNSPLHFGNGTRLTVT.

This sequence joins TRBV30 and TRBJ1-5; D unresolved. Trimming removed 3 bases from V and 9 bases from J, with 9 bases in between. The CDR3 has 11 amino acids. Per the germline V gene, CDR1 is GTSNPN and CDR2 is SVGIG (reference sequence). The CDR3 sequence: CAWRRNGPQHF. The CDR3, as DNA: TGTGCCTGGAGGCGTAACGGGCCCCAGCATTTT.

The chain links TRBV6-5 to TRBJ1-2, with unresolved D. Germline CDR1 and CDR2: MNHEY and SVGAGI. This CDR3 region has 11 residues. The ends were cut back, 4 bases at V and 3 bases at J, with 3 bases in the middle. The CDR3 spells CASSSDYGYTF. The CDR3 nucleotides read TGTGCCAGCAGTTCCGACTATGGCTACACCTTC.

V usage is TRBV2 and J usage is TRBJ1-2; tentative D call: TRBD1 (5 bases). V lost 0 bases to trimming and J lost 8 bases, with 13 bases between them. CDR3 length: 14 amino acids. Germline V gives CDR1 SNHLY, CDR2 FYNNEI. The CDR3 sequence: CASSEAGGSGGYTF. In DNA, the CDR3 is TGTGCCAGCAGTGAAGCGGGGGGGTCAGGCGGCTACACCTTC.

The chain couples TRBV5-1 to TRBJ2-2, with 7 nucleotides matching TRBD1. The J segment lost 0 bases and the V segment lost 5 bases, leaving 7 bases of the junction unmatched. Germline CDR1 reads SGHRS; CDR2 reads YFSETQ. This CDR3 has 16 residues. CDR3 coding DNA: TGCGCCAGCAGGCCCCTGGGGACAGCGAACACCGGGGAGCTGTTTTTT. It is translated as CASRPLGTANTGELFF.

The CDR3 bases are TGCAGTGCTAGTCGCTCGACTAGCAATCAGCCCCAGCATTTT. Translation gives CSASRSTSNQPQHF. V gene TRBV20-1 combines with J gene TRBJ1-5; D remains unclear. Germline V gene sequence: CDR1 DFQATT, CDR2 SNEGSKA (reference sequence). V shed 3 bases and J shed 0 bases, with 9 bases lying between them. The length of the CDR3 is 14 residues.